This T cell receptor (beta chain) was recorded in a study of PD-L1 blockade in urothelial cancer. Study as a whole: Blood samples contained a median 141,255 T cells.

Assay: immunoSEQ multiplex PCR; the TCRdb copy retains only in-frame clones and omits some. The sample consists of 41,000 or so clones, under 90% of them appearing once. The CDR3 consists of 19 residues. CDR1 is MGHRA and CDR2 is YSYEKL in the germline V gene. The junction had 11 bases not matched to a gene; V was cut back by 5 bases and J by 1 base. The source material was PBMCs, sampled around atezolizumab (anti-PD-L1) treatment. This sequence was found in a man between 60 and 75 years old with urothelial cancer. The chain carries TRBV4-1 and TRBJ2-6; 10 positions match TRBD2. The CDR3 sequence is CASSSPRSSGGSGANVLTF. For the CDR3, the DNA is TGCGCCAGCAGCTCCCCCCGGAGTAGCGGGGGGTCTGGGGCCAACGTCCTGACTTTC.